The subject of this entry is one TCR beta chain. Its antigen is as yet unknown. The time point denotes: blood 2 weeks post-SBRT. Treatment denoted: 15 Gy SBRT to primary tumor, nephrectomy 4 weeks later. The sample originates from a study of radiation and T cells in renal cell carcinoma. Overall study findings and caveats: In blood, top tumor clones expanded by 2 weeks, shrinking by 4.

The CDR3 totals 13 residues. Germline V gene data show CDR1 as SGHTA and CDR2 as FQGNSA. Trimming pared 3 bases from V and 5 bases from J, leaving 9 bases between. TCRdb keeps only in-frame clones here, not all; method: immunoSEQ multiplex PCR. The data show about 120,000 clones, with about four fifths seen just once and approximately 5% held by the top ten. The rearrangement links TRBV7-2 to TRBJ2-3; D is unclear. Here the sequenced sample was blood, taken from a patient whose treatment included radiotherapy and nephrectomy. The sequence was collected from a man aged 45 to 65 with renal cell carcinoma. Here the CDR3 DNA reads TGTGCCAGCAGCTTTAGTGAAGGAGATACGCAGTATTTT. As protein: CASSFSEGDTQYF.